This TCR beta chain was sequenced for a study of blood T cell repertoires in COVID-19. Study background: In each case, the material was cDNA or gDNA derived from T cells, B-cell-depleted T cells, or PBMCs.

Germline V CDR1 and CDR2: LNHDA, SQIVND (reference sequence). This CDR3 spans 14 amino acids. V was cut by 3 bases and J by 3 bases, with 9 bases left in between. Repertoires were generated with immunoSEQ multiplex PCR, while TCRdb's copy carries only in-frame clones and drops some. The table records more than 110,000 clones, roughly 84% of them present only once. The sample comprised PBMCs or T cells enriched from blood (not recorded which). This TCR came from a man aged 40-55 years with acute COVID-19. The chain joins TRBV19 to TRBJ1-5, with D tentatively TRBD1 (6 bases). For the CDR3, the DNA is TGTGCCAGTAGTATGCAGGGGTACAATCAGCCCCAGCATTTT. This sequence encodes CASSMQGYNQPQHF. Full variable domain (remainder filled in from reference TRBV19 and TRBJ1-5): DGGITQSPKYLFRKEGQNVTLSCEQNLNHDAMYWYRQDPGQGLRLIYYSQIVNDFQKGDIAEGYSVSREKKESFPLTVTSAQKNPTAFYLCASSMQGYNQPQHFGDGTRLSIL.